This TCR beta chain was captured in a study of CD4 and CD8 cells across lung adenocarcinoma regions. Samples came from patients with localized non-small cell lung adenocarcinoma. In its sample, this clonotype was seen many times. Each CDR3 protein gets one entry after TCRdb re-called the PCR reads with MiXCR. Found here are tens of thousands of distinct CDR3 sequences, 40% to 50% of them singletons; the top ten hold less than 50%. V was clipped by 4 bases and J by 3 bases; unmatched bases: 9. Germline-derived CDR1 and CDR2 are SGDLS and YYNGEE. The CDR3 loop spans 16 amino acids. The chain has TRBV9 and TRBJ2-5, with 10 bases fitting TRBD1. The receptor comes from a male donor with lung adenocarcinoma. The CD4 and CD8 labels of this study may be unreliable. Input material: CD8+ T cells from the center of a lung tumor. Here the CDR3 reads CASSFNSGTGEETQYF. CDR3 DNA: TGTGCCAGCAGCTTCAACTCCGGGACAGGGGAAGAGACCCAGTACTTC.